This T cell receptor (beta chain) is drawn from a study of blood T cell repertoires in COVID-19. About the study: Samples of COVID-19 (acute and convalescent) were obtained from the United States, Italy and Spain. Nucleic acid was either cDNA or gDNA, and it came from T cells, B-cell-depleted T cells, or PBMCs.

The CDR3 runs 15 residues. The ends lost 5 bases at V and 6 bases at J; junction bases unmatched: 7. The germline V gene encodes CDR1 LNHDA and CDR2 SQIVND (reference sequence). Profiled with immunoSEQ multiplex PCR; TCRdb holds only in-frame clones, not every one. The table lists under 250,000 clones, 83% of them singletons. The TCR sequence derives from a human donor in a cohort sampled during active COVID-19. Material: peripheral blood. The genes are TRBV19 and TRBJ1-6; 7 nucleotides match TRBD1. The CDR3 spells CASSYDRDSNSPLHF. CDR3 sequence (DNA): TGTGCCAGTAGTTACGACCGGGACAGTAATTCACCCCTCCACTTT.